The clone carrying this TCR beta chain was observed a few times. MiXCR, run by TCRdb on the RACE reads, gives a single entry per CDR3 protein. In the table there are under 200,000 distinct CDR3 sequences, approximately 31% of which are singletons. Time point: pre-sensitization, week 0. The treatment is: therapeutic diphenylcyclopropenone sensitization with weekly scalp DPC. Blood draws preceded each patch test application. The V end was cut by 4 bases, the J end by 6 bases, with 17 bases between. The germline V gene has CDR1 SGHRS and CDR2 YFSETQ. The CDR3 has 15 amino acids. The data belong to a study of human T cells and chemical hapten exposure.

This specimen was whole blood, taken in connection with sensitization to the hapten diphenylcyclopropenone (DPC). The J gene is TRBJ2-1, the V gene TRBV5-1, with a tentative D call TRBD1 (9 bases). The receptor was derived from a woman under 40 with alopecia areata. Some clones in this sample may be carry-over from other donors' samples. The CDR3 region is CASSRGGTGPNEQFF. For the CDR3, the DNA is TGCGCCAGCAGCCGGGGGGGGACAGGGCCCAATGAGCAGTTCTTC.